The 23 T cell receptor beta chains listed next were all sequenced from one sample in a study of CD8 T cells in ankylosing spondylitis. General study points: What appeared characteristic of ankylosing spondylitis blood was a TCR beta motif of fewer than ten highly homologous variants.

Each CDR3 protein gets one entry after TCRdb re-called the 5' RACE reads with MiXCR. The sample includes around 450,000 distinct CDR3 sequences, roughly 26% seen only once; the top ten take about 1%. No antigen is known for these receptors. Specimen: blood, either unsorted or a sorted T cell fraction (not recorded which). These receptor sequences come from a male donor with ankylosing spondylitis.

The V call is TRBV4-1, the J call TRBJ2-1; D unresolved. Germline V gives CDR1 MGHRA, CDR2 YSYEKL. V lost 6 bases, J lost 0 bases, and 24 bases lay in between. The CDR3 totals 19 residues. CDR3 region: CASRGAGRVGFSSYNEQFF. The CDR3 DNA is TGCGCCAGCAGGGGCGCAGGACGGGTCGGGTTTAGCTCCTACAATGAGCAGTTCTTC.

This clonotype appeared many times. The DNA for the CDR3 is TGTGCCAGCAGTTCCCTGGGGACTAGGGGCGATGAGCAGTTCTTC. Translated: CASSSLGTRGDEQFF. The rearrangement uses TRBV12-3 or TRBV12-4 and TRBJ2-1; 8 bases are a match to TRBD2. This CDR3 has 15 amino acids. With 4 bases clipped from V and 8 bases from J, the junction kept 10 bases outside the gene matches.

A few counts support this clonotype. The CDR3 sequence is CAIGEGLDNEQFF. The DNA for the CDR3 is TGTGCCATAGGGGAGGGCCTAGACAATGAGCAGTTCTTC. The chain recombines TRBV10-3 with TRBJ2-1; 7 nucleotides match TRBD2. This CDR3 has 13 amino acids. J lost 5 bases, V lost 9 bases, and 7 bases had no gene match. Germline V gene sequence: CDR1 ENHRY, CDR2 SYGVKD.

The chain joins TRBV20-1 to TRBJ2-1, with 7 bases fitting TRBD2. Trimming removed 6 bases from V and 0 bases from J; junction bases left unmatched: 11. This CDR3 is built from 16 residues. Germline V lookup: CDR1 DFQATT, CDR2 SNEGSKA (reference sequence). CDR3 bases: TGCAGTGCAAAAATAGCGGGCCAATCCTCCTACAATGAGCAGTTCTTC. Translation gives CSAKIAGQSSYNEQFF.

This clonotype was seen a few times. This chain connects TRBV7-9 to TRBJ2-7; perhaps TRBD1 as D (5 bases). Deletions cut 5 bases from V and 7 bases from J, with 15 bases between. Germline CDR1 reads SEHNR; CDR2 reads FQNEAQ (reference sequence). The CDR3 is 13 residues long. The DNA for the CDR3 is TGTGCCAGCAGCCCAATGAGGACACCGGAGCAGTACTTC. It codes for CASSPMRTPEQYF. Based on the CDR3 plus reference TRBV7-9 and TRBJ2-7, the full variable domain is DTGVSQNPRHKITKRGQNVTFRCDPISEHNRLYWYRQTLGQGPEFLTYFQNEAQLEKSRLLSDRFSAERPKGSFSTLEIQRTEQGDSAMYLCASSPMRTPEQYFGPGTRLTVT.

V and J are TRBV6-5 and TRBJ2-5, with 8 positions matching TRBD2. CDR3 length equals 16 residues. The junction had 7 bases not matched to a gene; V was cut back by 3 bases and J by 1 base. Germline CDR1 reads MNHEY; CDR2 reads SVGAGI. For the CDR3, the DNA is TGTGCCAGCAGTTATCGGGCTAGCGGGCTCCAAGAGACCCAGTACTTC. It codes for CASSYRASGLQETQYF.

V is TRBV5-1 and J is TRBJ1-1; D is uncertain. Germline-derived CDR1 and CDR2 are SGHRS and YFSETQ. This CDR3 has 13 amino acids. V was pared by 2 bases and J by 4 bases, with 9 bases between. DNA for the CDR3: TGCGCCAGCAGCTTAACGGGGATCACTGAAGCTTTCTTT. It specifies CASSLTGITEAFF.

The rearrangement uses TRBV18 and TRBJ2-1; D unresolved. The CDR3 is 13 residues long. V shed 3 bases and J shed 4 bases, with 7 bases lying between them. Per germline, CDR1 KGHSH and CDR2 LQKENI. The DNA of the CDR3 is TGTGCCAGCTCACCCCCAATATACAATGAGCAGTTCTTC. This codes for CASSPPIYNEQFF.

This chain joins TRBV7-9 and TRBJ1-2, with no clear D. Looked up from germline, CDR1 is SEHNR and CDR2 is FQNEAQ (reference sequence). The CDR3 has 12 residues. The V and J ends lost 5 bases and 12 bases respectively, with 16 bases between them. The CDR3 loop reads CASSAPENLDTF. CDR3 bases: TGTGCCAGCAGCGCGCCCGAAAACTTGGACACCTTC. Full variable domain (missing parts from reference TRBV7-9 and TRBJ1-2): DTGVSQNPRHKITKRGQNVTFRCDPISEHNRLYWYRQTLGQGPEFLTYFQNEAQLEKSRLLSDRFSAERPKGSFSTLEIQRTEQGDSAMYLCASSAPENLDTFGSGTRLTVV.

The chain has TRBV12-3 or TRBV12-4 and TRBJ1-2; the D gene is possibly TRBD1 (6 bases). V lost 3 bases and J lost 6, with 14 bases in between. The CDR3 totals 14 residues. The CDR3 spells CASSLTGSQNGYTF. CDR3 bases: TGTGCCAGCAGTTTGACAGGATCCCAGAATGGCTACACCTTC.

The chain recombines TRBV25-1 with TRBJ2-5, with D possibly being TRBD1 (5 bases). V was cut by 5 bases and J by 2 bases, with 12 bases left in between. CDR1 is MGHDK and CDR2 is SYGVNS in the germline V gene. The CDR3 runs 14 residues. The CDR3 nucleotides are TGTGCCAGCAGTTCTAAAGGGGCTCAAGAGACCCAGTACTTC. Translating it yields CASSSKGAQETQYF. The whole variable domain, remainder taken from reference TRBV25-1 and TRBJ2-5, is EADIYQTPRYLVIGTGKKITLECSQTMGHDKMYWYQQDPGMELHLIHYSYGVNSTEKGDLSSESTVSRIRTEHFPLTLESARPSHTSQYLCASSSKGAQETQYFGPGTRLLVL.

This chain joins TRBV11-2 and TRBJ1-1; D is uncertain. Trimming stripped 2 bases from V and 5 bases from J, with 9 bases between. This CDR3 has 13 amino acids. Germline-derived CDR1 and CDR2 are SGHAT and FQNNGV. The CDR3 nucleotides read TGTGCCAGCAGCTTATTCGTTGATACTGAAGCTTTCTTT. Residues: CASSLFVDTEAFF.

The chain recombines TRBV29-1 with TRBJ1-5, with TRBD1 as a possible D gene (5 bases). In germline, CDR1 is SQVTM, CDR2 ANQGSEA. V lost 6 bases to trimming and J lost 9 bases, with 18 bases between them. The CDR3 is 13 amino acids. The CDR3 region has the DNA TGCAGCGTCGGGCAAGGGGTGGATGGGCCCCAGCATTTT. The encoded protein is CSVGQGVDGPQHF. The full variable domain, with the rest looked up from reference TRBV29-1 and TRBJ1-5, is SAVISQKPSRDICQRGTSLTIQCQVDSQVTMMFWYRQQPGQSLTLIATANQGSEATYESGFVIDKFPISRPNLTFSTLTVSNMSPEDSSIYLCSVGQGVDGPQHFGDGTRLSIL.

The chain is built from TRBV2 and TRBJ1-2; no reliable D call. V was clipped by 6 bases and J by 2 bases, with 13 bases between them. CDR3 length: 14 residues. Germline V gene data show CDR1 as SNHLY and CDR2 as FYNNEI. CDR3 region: CASRARTLNYGYTF. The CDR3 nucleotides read TGTGCCAGCAGGGCCAGGACCCTGAACTATGGCTACACCTTC.

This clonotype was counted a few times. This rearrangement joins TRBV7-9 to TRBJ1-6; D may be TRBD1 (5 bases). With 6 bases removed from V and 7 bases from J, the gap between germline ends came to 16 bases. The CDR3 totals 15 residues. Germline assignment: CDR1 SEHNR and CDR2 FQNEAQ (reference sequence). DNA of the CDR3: TGTGCCAGCAGGGACTACAGGAATCCCAATTCACCCCTCCACTTT. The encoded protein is CASRDYRNPNSPLHF.

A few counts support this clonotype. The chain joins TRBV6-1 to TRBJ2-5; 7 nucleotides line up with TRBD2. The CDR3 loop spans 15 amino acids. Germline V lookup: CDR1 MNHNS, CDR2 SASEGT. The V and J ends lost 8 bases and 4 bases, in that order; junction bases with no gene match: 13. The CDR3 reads CASRTGGRVGETQYF. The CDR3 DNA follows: TGTGCCAGCCGGACGGGAGGTAGGGTAGGAGAGACCCAGTACTTC.

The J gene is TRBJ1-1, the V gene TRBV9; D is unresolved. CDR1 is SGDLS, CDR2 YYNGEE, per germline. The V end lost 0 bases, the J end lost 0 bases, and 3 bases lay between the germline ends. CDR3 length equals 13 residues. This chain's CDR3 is CASSVVMNTEAFF. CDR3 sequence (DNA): TGTGCCAGCAGCGTAGTCATGAACACTGAAGCTTTCTTT.

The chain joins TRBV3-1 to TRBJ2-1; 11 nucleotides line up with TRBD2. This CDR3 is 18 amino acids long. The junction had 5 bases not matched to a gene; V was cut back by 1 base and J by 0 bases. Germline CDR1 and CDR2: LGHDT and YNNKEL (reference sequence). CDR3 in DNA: TGTGCCAGCAGCCAAGTTCTAGCGGGAGGCTACTCCTACAATGAGCAGTTCTTC. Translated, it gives CASSQVLAGGYSYNEQFF.

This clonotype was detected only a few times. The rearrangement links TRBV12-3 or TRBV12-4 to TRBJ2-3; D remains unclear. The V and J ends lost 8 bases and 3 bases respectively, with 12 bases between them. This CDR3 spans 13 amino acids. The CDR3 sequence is CASHRPPTDTQYF. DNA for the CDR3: TGTGCCAGCCATAGGCCCCCGACAGATACGCAGTATTTT.

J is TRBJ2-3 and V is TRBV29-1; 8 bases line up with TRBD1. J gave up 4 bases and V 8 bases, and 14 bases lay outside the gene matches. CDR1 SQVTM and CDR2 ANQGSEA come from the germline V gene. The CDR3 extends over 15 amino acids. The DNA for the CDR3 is TGCAGCTACACCCATCAGGGGGCTAGGGCAGATACGCAGTATTTT. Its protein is CSYTHQGARADTQYF.

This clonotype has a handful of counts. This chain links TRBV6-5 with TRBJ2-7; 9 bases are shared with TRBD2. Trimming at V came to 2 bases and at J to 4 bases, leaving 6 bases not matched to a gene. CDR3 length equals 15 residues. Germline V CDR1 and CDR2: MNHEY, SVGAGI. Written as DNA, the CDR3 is TGTGCCAGCAGTTACGGCGGGAGGGCCGGGTACGAGCAGTACGTC. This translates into CASSYGGRAGYEQYV.

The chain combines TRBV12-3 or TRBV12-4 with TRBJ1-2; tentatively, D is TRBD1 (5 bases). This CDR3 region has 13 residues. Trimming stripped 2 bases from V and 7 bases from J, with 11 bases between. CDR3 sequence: CASSLQAGAGYTF. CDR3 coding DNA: TGTGCCAGCAGTTTACAGGCTGGGGCTGGCTACACCTTC.

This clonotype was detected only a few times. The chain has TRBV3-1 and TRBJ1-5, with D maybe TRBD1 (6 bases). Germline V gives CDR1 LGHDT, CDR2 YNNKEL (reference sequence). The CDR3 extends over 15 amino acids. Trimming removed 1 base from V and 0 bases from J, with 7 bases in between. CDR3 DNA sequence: TGTGCCAGCAGCCAAGCAGGGGCTAGCAATCAGCCCCAGCATTTT. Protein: CASSQAGASNQPQHF.